The rows below give T cell receptor beta chains drawn from one sample of a study of cytomegalovirus exposure and HLA in healthy donors. TCRdb's copy holds only in-frame clones and misses some; the assay was immunoSEQ multiplex PCR. The table lists more than 140,000 clones, almost 80% of them singletons, with approximately 0.66% in the top ten. The sample consisted of PBMCs. Source of these receptors: a male donor in good health and CMV-seronegative. Each CDR3 is given with its conserved first and last residue. The D gene is left open where the match is weak. A clone size is listed for some rows: how often the clone was seen (once, few, many), or a class if it is expanded.

d_call,v_call,j_call,clone_size,cdr3_aa,cdr3_nt
.,TRBV7-9,TRBJ1-1,.,CASSLASGGTEAFF,TGTGCCAGCAGCTTAGCCTCGGGGGGGACTGAAGCTTTCTTT
TRBD1,TRBV19,TRBJ2-2,once,CASSTVGQGARTGELFF,TGTGCCAGTAGTACCGTAGGACAGGGGGCGCGCACCGGGGAGCTGTTTTTT
TRBD1,TRBV7-9,TRBJ2-1,.,CASSLASGTGLNEQFF,TGTGCCAGCAGCTTAGCATCCGGGACAGGGCTCAATGAGCAGTTCTTC
.,TRBV9,TRBJ2-2,.,CASSVAGYTPGELFF,TGTGCCAGCAGCGTAGCGGGGTATACGCCCGGGGAGCTGTTTTTT
.,TRBV5-4,TRBJ2-5,.,CASSLRLAETQYF,TGTGCCAGCAGCTTGAGGCTAGCAGAGACCCAGTACTTC
TRBD1,TRBV5-1,TRBJ1-1,few,CASSRDDRGKDTEAFF,TGCGCCAGCAGCCGTGATGACAGGGGAAAAGACACTGAAGCTTTCTTT
TRBD1,TRBV5-4,TRBJ1-4,.,CASSLDGQGREKLFF,TGTGCCAGCAGCTTGGACGGACAGGGAAGAGAAAAACTGTTTTTT
TRBD1,TRBV7-2,TRBJ1-2,.,CASRGQTGGAQGYTF,TGTGCCAGCAGGGGACAAACAGGGGGCGCTCAGGGCTACACCTTC
.,TRBV10-3,TRBJ2-5,.,CAIRDFQETQYF,TGTGCCATCAGGGACTTTCAAGAGACCCAGTACTTC
TRBD2,TRBV5-1,TRBJ2-1,.,CASSPGLAGAVPNNEQFF,TGCGCCAGCAGCCCGGGACTAGCGGGGGCCGTACCTAACAATGAGCAGTTCTTC
.,TRBV9,TRBJ2-7,.,CASSVDTQGEQYF,TGTGCCAGCAGCGTGGATACCCAGGGAGAGCAGTACTTC
TRBD1,TRBV19,TRBJ1-5,.,CASSTRDRGYNQPQHF,TGTGCCAGTAGTACCAGGGACAGGGGATACAATCAGCCCCAGCATTTT
TRBD1,TRBV18,TRBJ2-7,.,CASSTLGQGSAEQYF,TGTGCCAGCTCAACACTGGGACAGGGGTCGGCCGAGCAGTACTTC
.,TRBV19,TRBJ2-7,once,CASSQDRILSYEQYF,TGTGCCAGTAGCCAGGACAGAATTTTATCCTACGAGCAGTACTTC
TRBD2,TRBV19,TRBJ2-7,few,CASSSTGTSGRASDEQYF,TGTGCCAGTAGTAGCACCGGGACTAGCGGGAGGGCCTCGGACGAGCAGTACTTC
.,TRBV30,TRBJ1-1,.,CAWTPLGANTEAFF,TGTGCCTGGACCCCACTGGGGGCGAACACTGAAGCTTTCTTT
TRBD1,TRBV29-1,TRBJ2-7,.,CSVGQGGTYEQYF,TGCAGCGTAGGACAGGGAGGTACCTACGAGCAGTACTTC
.,TRBV5-6,TRBJ1-2,.,CASSLRRQGNYGYTF,TGTGCCAGCAGCTTGCGACGCCAGGGGAACTATGGCTACACCTTC
TRBD2,TRBV6-5,TRBJ2-1,.,CASSGGMGYYNEQFF,TGTGCCAGCAGCGGGGGGATGGGGTACTACAATGAGCAGTTCTTC
.,TRBV10-1,TRBJ2-7,.,CASFRGGPTSGQYF,TGCGCCAGCTTCCGGGGAGGTCCTACGAGCGGGCAGTACTTC
.,TRBV5-6,TRBJ1-3,few,CASSLAGGAGNTIYF,TGTGCCAGCAGCTTGGCCGGGGGGGCAGGAAACACCATATATTTT
TRBD1,TRBV6-5,TRBJ1-2,.,CASSYVRLGGNYGYTF,TGTGCCAGCAGTTACGTCAGGCTAGGGGGCAACTATGGCTACACCTTC
TRBD1,TRBV27,TRBJ1-2,.,CASTQGGTGIGGYGYTF,TGTGCCAGCACCCAAGGTGGGACAGGGATAGGTGGCTATGGCTACACCTTC
TRBD2,TRBV9,TRBJ2-7,.,CASSVRLAGDEQYF,TGTGCCAGCAGCGTAAGGCTAGCGGGAGACGAGCAGTACTTC
.,TRBV4-1,TRBJ1-6,.,CASSQGMGASYNSPLHF,TGCGCCAGCAGCCAAGGAATGGGGGCCTCCTATAATTCACCCCTCCACTTT
.,TRBV6-4,TRBJ2-3,.,CASSDSASFGTDTQYF,TGTGCCAGCAGTGACTCGGCTAGCTTTGGGACAGATACGCAGTATTTT